This TCR beta chain originates from a study of early T cells in non-severe SARS-CoV-2 infection. One entry per CDR3 protein, called by TCRdb with MiXCR from the 5' RACE reads. Of tens of thousands of distinct CDR3 sequences detected, 6% to 6.5% appear once; the ten largest clones hold around an eighth. This clonotype was observed at least ten times. The sequencing input was whole blood. The sequence was obtained from an adult who was a healthcare worker with PCR-confirmed SARS-CoV-2 infection or an uninfected control (not recorded which).

CDR3 nucleotide sequence: TGCGCCAGCAGCATACCCACGGAAAACATTCAGTACTTC. It specifies CASSIPTENIQYF. The chain combines TRBV5-1 with TRBJ2-4; unclear D gene. The germline V gene has CDR1 SGHRS and CDR2 YFSETQ. The CDR3 contains 13 residues. The V end lost 4 bases, the J end lost 5 bases, and 10 bases lay between the germline ends.